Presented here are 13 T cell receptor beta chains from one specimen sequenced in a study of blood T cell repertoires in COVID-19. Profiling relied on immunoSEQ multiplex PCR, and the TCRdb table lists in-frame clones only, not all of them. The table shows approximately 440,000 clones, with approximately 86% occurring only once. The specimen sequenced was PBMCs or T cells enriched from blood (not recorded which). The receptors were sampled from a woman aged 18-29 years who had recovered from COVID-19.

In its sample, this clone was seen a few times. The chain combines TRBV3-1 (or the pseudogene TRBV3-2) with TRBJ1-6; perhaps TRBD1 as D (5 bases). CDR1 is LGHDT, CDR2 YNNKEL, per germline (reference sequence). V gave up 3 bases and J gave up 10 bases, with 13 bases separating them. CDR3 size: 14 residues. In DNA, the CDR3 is TGTGCCAGCAGCCACAGGGAGGGGCCGTCACCCCTCCACTTT. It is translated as CASSHREGPSPLHF.

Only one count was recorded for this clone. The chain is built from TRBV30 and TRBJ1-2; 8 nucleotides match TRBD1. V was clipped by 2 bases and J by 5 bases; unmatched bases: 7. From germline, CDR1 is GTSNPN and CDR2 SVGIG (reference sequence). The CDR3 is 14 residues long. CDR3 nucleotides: TGTGCCTGGAGTATTGGGGGACAGGCTTATGGCTACACCTTC. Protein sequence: CAWSIGGQAYGYTF.

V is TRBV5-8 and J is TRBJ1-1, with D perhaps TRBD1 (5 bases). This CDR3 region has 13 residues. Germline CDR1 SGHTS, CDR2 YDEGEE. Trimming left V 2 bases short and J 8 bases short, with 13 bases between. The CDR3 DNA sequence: TGTGCCAGCAGCTTTTCAGGGTACAAAGAAGCTTTCTTT. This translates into CASSFSGYKEAFF.

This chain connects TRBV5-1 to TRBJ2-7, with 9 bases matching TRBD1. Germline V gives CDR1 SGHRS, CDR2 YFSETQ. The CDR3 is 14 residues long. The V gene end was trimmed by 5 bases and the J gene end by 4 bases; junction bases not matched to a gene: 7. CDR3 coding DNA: TGCGCCAGCAGGTCGGACAGGGGTGGGTACGAGCAGTACTTC. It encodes CASRSDRGGYEQYF. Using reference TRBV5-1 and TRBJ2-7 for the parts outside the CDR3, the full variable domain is KAGVTQTPRYLIKTRGQQVTLSCSPISGHRSVSWYQQTPGQGLQFLFEYFSETQRNKGNFPGRFSGRQFSNSRSEMNVSTLELGDSALYLCASRSDRGGYEQYFGPGTRLTVT.

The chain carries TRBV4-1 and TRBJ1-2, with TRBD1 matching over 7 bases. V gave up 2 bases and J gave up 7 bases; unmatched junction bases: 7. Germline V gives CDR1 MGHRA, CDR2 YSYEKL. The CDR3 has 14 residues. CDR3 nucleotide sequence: TGCGCCAGCAGCCAACATCTTCCAGGGGGTGGCTACACCTTC. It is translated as CASSQHLPGGGYTF.

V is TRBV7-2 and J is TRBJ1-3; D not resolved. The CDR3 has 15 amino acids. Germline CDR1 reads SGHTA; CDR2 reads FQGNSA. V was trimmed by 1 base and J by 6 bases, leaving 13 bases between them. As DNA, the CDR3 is TGTGCCAGCAGCTTAGTGGGCCTGAGGGAAAACACCATATATTTT. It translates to CASSLVGLRENTIYF.

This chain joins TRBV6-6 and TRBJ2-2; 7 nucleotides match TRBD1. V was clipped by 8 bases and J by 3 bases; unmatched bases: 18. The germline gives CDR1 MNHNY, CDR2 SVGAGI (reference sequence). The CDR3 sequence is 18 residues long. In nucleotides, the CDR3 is TGTGCCAGCGGTCGACAGGGACACCCCCGGCCGGACACCGGGGAGCTGTTTTTT. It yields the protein CASGRQGHPRPDTGELFF.

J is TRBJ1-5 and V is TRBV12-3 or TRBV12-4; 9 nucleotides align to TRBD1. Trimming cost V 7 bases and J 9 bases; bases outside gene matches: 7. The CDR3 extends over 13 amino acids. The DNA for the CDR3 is TGTGCCAGCATTAGGGACAGGGAAGGGCCCCAGCATTTT. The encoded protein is CASIRDREGPQHF.

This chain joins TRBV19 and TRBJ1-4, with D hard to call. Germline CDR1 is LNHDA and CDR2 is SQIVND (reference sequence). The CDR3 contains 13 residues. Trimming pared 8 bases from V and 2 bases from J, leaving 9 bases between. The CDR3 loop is CASSYGTNEKLFF. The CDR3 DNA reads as TGTGCCAGTTCGTACGGGACTAATGAAAAACTGTTTTTT. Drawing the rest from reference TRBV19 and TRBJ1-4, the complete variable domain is DGGITQSPKYLFRKEGQNVTLSCEQNLNHDAMYWYRQDPGQGLRLIYYSQIVNDFQKGDIAEGYSVSREKKESFPLTVTSAQKNPTAFYLCASSYGTNEKLFFGSGTQLSVL.

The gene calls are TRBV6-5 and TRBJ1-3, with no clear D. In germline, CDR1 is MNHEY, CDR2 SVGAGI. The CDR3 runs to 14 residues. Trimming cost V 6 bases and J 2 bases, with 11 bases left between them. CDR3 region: CASRPQDTGNTIYF. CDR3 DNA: TGTGCCAGCAGACCCCAAGACACTGGAAACACCATATATTTT.

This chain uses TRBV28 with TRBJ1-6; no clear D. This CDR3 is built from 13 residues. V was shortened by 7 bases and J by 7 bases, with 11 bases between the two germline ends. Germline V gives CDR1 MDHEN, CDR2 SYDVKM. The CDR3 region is CASTSGLNSPLHF. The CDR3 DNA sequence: TGTGCCAGCACTTCAGGTTTGAATTCACCCCTCCACTTT.

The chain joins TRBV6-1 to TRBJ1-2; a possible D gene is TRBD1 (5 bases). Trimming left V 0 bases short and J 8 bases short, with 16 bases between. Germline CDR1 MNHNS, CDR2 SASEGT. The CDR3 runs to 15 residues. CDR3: CASSEASGGRKGYTF. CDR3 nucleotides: TGTGCCAGCAGTGAAGCGTCCGGGGGAAGAAAAGGCTACACCTTC.

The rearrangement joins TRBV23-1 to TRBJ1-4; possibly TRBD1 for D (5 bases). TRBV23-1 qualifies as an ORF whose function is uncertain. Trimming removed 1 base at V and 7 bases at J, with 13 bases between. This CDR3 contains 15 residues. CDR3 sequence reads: CASSQLGQGGEKLFF. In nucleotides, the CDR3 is TGCGCCAGCAGTCAATTGGGGCAGGGCGGTGAAAAACTGTTTTTT.